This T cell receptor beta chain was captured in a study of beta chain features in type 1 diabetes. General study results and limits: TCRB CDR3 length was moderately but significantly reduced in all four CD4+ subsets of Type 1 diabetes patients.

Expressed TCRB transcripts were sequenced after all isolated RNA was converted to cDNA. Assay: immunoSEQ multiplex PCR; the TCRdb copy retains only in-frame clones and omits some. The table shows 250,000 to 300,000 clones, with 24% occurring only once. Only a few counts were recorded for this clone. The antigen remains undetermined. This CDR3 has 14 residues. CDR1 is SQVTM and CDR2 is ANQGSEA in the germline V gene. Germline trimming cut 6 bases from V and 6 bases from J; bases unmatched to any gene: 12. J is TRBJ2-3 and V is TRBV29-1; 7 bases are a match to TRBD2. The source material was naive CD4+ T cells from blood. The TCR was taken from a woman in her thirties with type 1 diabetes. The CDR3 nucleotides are TGCAGCGTGAGGCTTTCTAGCGGAGGGGATACGCAGTATTTT. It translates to CSVRLSSGGDTQYF.